The clone carrying this TCR beta chain was counted a single time. Its matching antigen is unknown. Profiling that covered TCR beta VDJ and CDR3 relied on genomic DNA as its template. TCRdb re-analysed the reads in MiXCR, keeping a single row per CDR3 protein. The sample shows 180,000 or so distinct CDR3 sequences, roughly 50% of them seen only once. The data are from a study of CD8+CD57+ T cells in acquired aplastic anemia. Findings and caveats of the study: Around 30 was the count of CD8+ CDR3 sequences that patients shared with controls.

It was patients with CD8+CD57+ cell expansion by flow cytometry who were chosen for sequencing. All participating patients were living with severe acquired aplastic anemia. This receptor was taken from a human donor with aplastic anemia. Sequencing was performed on sorted CD4+, CD8+, or CD8+CD57+ T cells (not recorded which) from PBMCs.

The CDR3: CASSLGAGPFNEQFF. The CDR3 nucleotides read TGCGCCAGCAGCTTGGGAGCGGGCCCCTTCAATGAGCAGTTCTTC. The V gene is TRBV5-1, the J gene TRBJ2-1, with D perhaps TRBD2 (6 bases). Germline CDR1 reads SGHRS; CDR2 reads YFSETQ. This CDR3 region has 15 residues. Trimming cost V 0 bases and J 6 bases, with 13 bases left between them.